Listed below are T cell receptor beta chains from one sample, sequenced in a study of T-cell memory formation after mild COVID-19. Each CDR3 protein gets one entry after TCRdb re-called the 5' RACE reads with MiXCR. The data contain about 160,000 distinct CDR3 sequences, less than 40% of them singletons. The sequenced sample consisted of PBMCs or a T cell subset sorted from them (not recorded which). All receptors derive from an adult woman who had mild COVID-19 (a few samples of this study predate the infection). Cell type and time point are not known. The CDR3 runs from the conserved cysteine through the conserved F or W. The order of the fields is D gene, V gene, clone size, J gene, CDR3 DNA, CDR3 protein. D genes are given only for firm matches. Clone size is shown for a subset of rows, as once, few, many or a class of expanded clone.

.	TRBV6-2/TRBV6-3	many	TRBJ2-1	TGTGCCAGCAGTTACTCGGAAACGGGGGTCTACAATGAGCAGTTCTTC	CASSYSETGVYNEQFF
TRBD1	TRBV20-1	few	TRBJ1-4	TGCAGTGCTAGCGTAGCCGGACAGGGGGGGAAGGGAAAACTGTTTTTT	CSASVAGQGGKGKLFF
TRBD1	TRBV10-3	.	TRBJ2-7	TGTGCCATCAGTGAGTCTCGGACAGGGAGGACCTTTTCCGACGAGCAGTACTTC	CAISESRTGRTFSDEQYF
TRBD1	TRBV12-3/TRBV12-4	once	TRBJ2-3	TGTGCCAGCAGCTCACGGGGGACAGGGGATACGCAGTATTTT	CASSSRGTGDTQYF
TRBD1	TRBV7-8	.	TRBJ2-2	TGTGCCAGCAACCCGGGACAGGGTCGCACCGGGGAGCTGTTTTTT	CASNPGQGRTGELFF
.	TRBV15	.	TRBJ2-7	TGTGCCACCAGCAGAGGGTCCTGGGAGCAGTACTTC	CATSRGSWEQYF
.	TRBV7-9	.	TRBJ2-5	TGTGCCAGCAGCTCCAGCTCCGAGACCCAGTACTTC	CASSSSSETQYF
.	TRBV5-1	.	TRBJ1-5	TGCGCCAGCAGCTTGGGTGATCCCAATCAGCCCCAGCATTTT	CASSLGDPNQPQHF
.	TRBV5-1	.	TRBJ2-2	TGCGCCAGCAGTTCGCTTGAGGGAGGTTCGACCGGGGAGCTGTTTTTT	CASSSLEGGSTGELFF
.	TRBV5-1	few	TRBJ2-7	TGCGCCAGCAGCTTAGGAAGGGGGTTCGCCTACGAGCAGTACTTC	CASSLGRGFAYEQYF
.	TRBV7-8	.	TRBJ2-5	TGTGCCAGCAGCTCTGACAGGCGCCGGAAGACCCAGTACTTC	CASSSDRRRKTQYF
TRBD2	TRBV12-3/TRBV12-4	.	TRBJ2-1	TGTGCCAGCAGTTTCGGGACTAGCGGGACCGTTGAGCAGTTCTTC	CASSFGTSGTVEQFF
.	TRBV6-2/TRBV6-3	few	TRBJ2-2	TGTGCCATACGGGGCCCTTACACCGGGGAGCTGTTTTTT	CAIRGPYTGELFF
.	TRBV12-3/TRBV12-4	.	TRBJ2-7	TGTGCCAGCCGGCGGGTTGCGGACGAGCAGTACTTC	CASRRVADEQYF
TRBD2	TRBV7-8	.	TRBJ2-7	TGTGCCAGCAGCTTCCGGTTGAGAACTAGCGGTCCCCAAGGAGCCTACGAGCAGTACTTC	CASSFRLRTSGPQGAYEQYF
.	TRBV7-9	many	TRBJ2-3	TGTGCCAGCAGCTCGGGGGGCACAGATACGCAGTATTTT	CASSSGGTDTQYF
TRBD1	TRBV11-1	.	TRBJ2-7	TGTGCCAGCAGCCCGACAGGGATGGCCTACGAGCAGTACTTC	CASSPTGMAYEQYF
TRBD1	TRBV5-1	.	TRBJ1-4	TGCGCCAGCAGCTTGGGCGACAGGGGAAAACTGTTTTTT	CASSLGDRGKLFF
TRBD2	TRBV20-1	.	TRBJ2-1	TGCAGTGCTAGAGACCGGACTAGCGGGAGGAACAATGAGCAGTTCTTC	CSARDRTSGRNNEQFF
TRBD1	TRBV20-1	.	TRBJ1-1	TGCAGCCGACGGACAGGAGACACTGAAGCTTTCTTT	CSRRTGDTEAFF
.	TRBV5-1	.	TRBJ1-2	TGCGCCAGCAGCTTGGATGGCAGGGGCTATGGCTACACCTTC	CASSLDGRGYGYTF
TRBD1	TRBV7-9	few	TRBJ1-2	TGTGCCAGCAGCATAACAGGGGGTGGCTATGGCTACACCTTC	CASSITGGGYGYTF
TRBD1	TRBV12-5	.	TRBJ1-2	TGTGCTAGTGGTTTGGTAGGAGGGGGCGCAGGAGGCTACACCTTC	CASGLVGGGAGGYTF
TRBD1	TRBV5-1	few	TRBJ2-1	TGCGCCAGCAGTCAGGGACAGGGGGGCAATGAGCAGTTCTTC	CASSQGQGGNEQFF
.	TRBV20-1	few	TRBJ1-5	TGCAGTGCTAGAGATTGGTCGGCAGGGGACTTCAATCAGCCCCAGCATTTT	CSARDWSAGDFNQPQHF
.	TRBV29-1	.	TRBJ2-3	TGCAGCGTTGAAGACGGGCCTAGCACAGATACGCAGTATTTT	CSVEDGPSTDTQYF
TRBD2	TRBV18	.	TRBJ2-1	TGTGCCAGCCTTGACCGCACGGGGGGGGGCTACAATGAGCAGTTCTTC	CASLDRTGGGYNEQFF
TRBD2	TRBV5-1	few	TRBJ2-3	TGCGCCAGCAGCTACGGGACTAGCGGAGAAGGGACAGATACGCAGTATTTT	CASSYGTSGEGTDTQYF
.	TRBV4-3	.	TRBJ1-1	TGCGCCAGCAGCCAAGAGAGGGGGGGGACCACTGAAGCTTTCTTT	CASSQERGGTTEAFF
.	TRBV15	.	TRBJ1-4	TGTGCCACCAGCAGAGTGGGCCCGTCTGGGGAAAAACTGTTTTTT	CATSRVGPSGEKLFF
.	TRBV5-4	once	TRBJ1-2	TGTGCCAGCAGCTGGGGCCCACAGGACCACTATGGCTACACCTTC	CASSWGPQDHYGYTF
TRBD1	TRBV4-3	few	TRBJ2-7	TGCGCCAGCAGCCAAGTCGGGACAGGGACCTACGAGCAGTACTTC	CASSQVGTGTYEQYF
.	TRBV9	few	TRBJ2-2	TGTGCCAGCAGCGTAGTCGACACCGGGGAGCTGTTTTTT	CASSVVDTGELFF
TRBD1	TRBV20-1	.	TRBJ1-5	TGCAGTGCTAGAGGGGGACAGGGAATTCAGCCCCAGCATTTT	CSARGGQGIQPQHF
.	TRBV7-2	.	TRBJ2-7	TGTGCCAGCAGCTTAGCGAGGAACGAGCAGTACTTC	CASSLARNEQYF
.	TRBV7-2	few	TRBJ1-1	TGTGCCAGCAGCTTGAAGGCACAGCCGAACACTGAAGCTTTCTTT	CASSLKAQPNTEAFF
TRBD2	TRBV7-9	.	TRBJ2-5	TGTGCCAGCAGCTCCTTTAGCGGGGGGGCCGGAGAGACCCAGTACTTC	CASSSFSGGAGETQYF
TRBD2	TRBV7-6	few	TRBJ2-1	TGTGCCAGCAGCTTAAGCGGGGGGGACTACAATGAGCAGTTCTTC	CASSLSGGDYNEQFF
.	TRBV6-6	.	TRBJ1-6	TGTGCCAGCAGTTATATAGGGGACAATTCACCCCTCCACTTT	CASSYIGDNSPLHF
.	TRBV6-5	.	TRBJ2-2	TGTGCCACTGGCTGGGCCGGGGAGCTGTTTTTT	CATGWAGELFF
.	TRBV29-1	once	TRBJ2-5	TGCAGCGTTGACGAACGCCGGGTCGGAGGAGAGACCCAGTACTTC	CSVDERRVGGETQYF
.	TRBV3-1	.	TRBJ2-4	TGTGCCAGCAGCCAAGAATGGGCGGGGGCCAAAAACATTCAGTACTTC	CASSQEWAGAKNIQYF
.	TRBV5-1	.	TRBJ1-2	TGCGCCAGCAGTTCGCCCCCAGGGGCTGGCTACACCTTC	CASSSPPGAGYTF
TRBD1	TRBV7-2	.	TRBJ2-1	TGTGCCAGCAGCCAAGGACAGGGGGCCTCCTACAATGAGCAGTTCTTC	CASSQGQGASYNEQFF
.	TRBV20-1	few	TRBJ1-1	TGCAGTGCCTGGGTGAAGGGTGGGACTGAAGCTTTCTTT	CSAWVKGGTEAFF